The entry that follows covers one T cell receptor beta chain sequence. Antigen specificity is unknown. The data were obtained in a study of T cell responses to AZD1222 COVID-19 vaccine. The table came from immunoSEQ multiplex PCR; TCRdb's copy has only in-frame clones and leaves some out. This table holds 100,000 to 150,000 clones, 75% to 90% found once. V shed 5 bases and J shed 0 bases, with 17 bases lying between them. The CDR3 is 18 amino acids. Findings and caveats of the study: Spike was spanned by vaccine-associated CD4 TCRs, which were dominant at 160-218 and 743-854. Baseline serology detected seropositivity in only five to seven AZD1222 recipients. No repertoire was sampled before or during the peak T cell response, only after it. Receipt of two AZD1222 doses was followed by a rise in Spike-specific TCR breadth and depth.

The V and J genes are TRBV23-1 and TRBJ2-6; TRBD2 might be the D (6 bases). TRBV23-1 counts as an open reading frame of uncertain function. Sequences were derived from peripheral blood, sampled on day 0 of AZD1222 vaccination. This receptor was taken from an adult in good health. CDR3 nucleotide sequence: TGCGCCAGCAGTTTCCGAGGGGAGGATCTCTCTGGGGCCAACGTCCTGACTTTC. Encoded protein: CASSFRGEDLSGANVLTF.